This entry concerns a single T cell receptor beta chain. Its specificity is not known. The sample is drawn from a study of identical twins. Study-wide results and caveats: Those out-of-frame alpha sequences shared by twins showed an excess of low generation probability.

Unique molecular identifiers were present on the cDNA, which also gained a universal primer site by template switching. TCRdb fed the 5' RACE reads into MiXCR, producing one record per CDR3 protein. Among 450,000 to 650,000 distinct CDR3 sequences listed, around 15% were seen once. These data were likewise used in another study, on yellow fever vaccine responses in identical twins.

Material: CD4+ T cells sorted from blood. This TCR came from a woman between 18 and 30 years old in good health.

Here the CDR3 DNA reads TGCAGTGCCGCATTAGCGGGGGGGCTTAATGAGCAGTTCTTC. Its translation: CSAALAGGLNEQFF. V and J are TRBV20-1 and TRBJ2-1; 11 nucleotides align to TRBD2. Germline-derived CDR1 and CDR2 are DFQATT and SNEGSKA (reference sequence). Trimming at V came to 6 bases and at J to 7 bases, leaving 8 bases not matched to a gene. The CDR3 is 14 amino acids.